Listed here is a single T cell receptor (beta chain). Its target is not known. The treatment here: roughly 20 received Ad26.COV2.S at low or high dose, single or two shots; 5 received placebo; per-sample allocation not given. Sample collection was performed on day 63 after the first vaccine or placebo injection. An Ad26 vector that expressed Wuhan-strain SARS-CoV-2 spike constituted the vaccine. The entry originates in a study of Ad26.COV2.S vaccination and SARS-CoV-2 variants. Study results and caveats: Analyses of TCR breadth and depth may have underestimated total T cell responses.

V shed 0 bases and J shed 5 bases, with 8 bases lying between them. CDR1 is SGHRS, CDR2 YFSETQ, per germline. The CDR3 spans 13 residues. Libraries were prepared by immunoSEQ multiplex PCR; TCRdb keeps only in-frame clonotypes and omits some of them. The profile shows some 350,000 clones, approximately 81% of them singletons. The material sequenced was peripheral blood, taken in a trial of Ad26.COV2.S vaccine versus placebo. The chain has TRBV5-1 and TRBJ1-2; D remains unclear. This receptor was identified in a person aged 18-60 years who received the Ad26.COV2.S COVID-19 vaccine or a placebo. The CDR3, as DNA: TGCGCCAGCAGCTTGGGGGTAGGGTATGGCTACACCTTC. Protein: CASSLGVGYGYTF.